What follows are 14 T cell receptor beta chains derived from one specimen sequenced in a study of PD-1 blockade in classical Hodgkin lymphoma. With no exception, relapse followed autologous stem cell transplantation in all patients, and brentuximab vedotin exposure varied. Produced via immunoSEQ multiplex PCR; TCRdb's table is partial and in-frame only. The sample consists of 80,000 to 100,000 clones, around 81% of them appearing once. Specimen: peripheral blood mononuclear cells (PBMCs), collected before the second cycle of nivolumab. The receptors stem from a human donor with classical Hodgkin lymphoma.

The CDR3 DNA reads TGTGCCAGCAGTTTAAACGGAAACACCATATATTTT. It specifies CASSLNGNTIYF. This chain links TRBV28 with TRBJ1-3, with unresolved D. Germline V gene sequence: CDR1 MDHEN, CDR2 SYDVKM. The CDR3 length is 12 residues. V was shortened by 2 bases and J by 4 bases, with 3 bases between the two germline ends.

V and J are TRBV27 and TRBJ1-1; D not certain. V shed 2 bases and J shed 11 bases, with 15 bases lying between them. Germline loops: CDR1 MNHEY, CDR2 SMNVEV (reference sequence). The CDR3 runs 13 residues. Here the CDR3 reads CASSLKGSSGAFF. The CDR3 bases are TGTGCCAGCAGTTTAAAAGGGTCAAGCGGGGCTTTCTTT.

The CDR3 is CASSIREETQYF. The CDR3 nucleotides read TGTGCCAGTAGTATACGGGAGGAGACCCAGTACTTC. The J gene is TRBJ2-5, the V gene TRBV19; maybe TRBD2 (6 bases). Germline assignment: CDR1 LNHDA and CDR2 SQIVND (reference sequence). The CDR3 extends over 12 amino acids. Between the trimmed V and J ends, which lost 2 bases and 5 bases, there was a span of 6 bases.

V is TRBV30 and J is TRBJ2-1; D is perhaps TRBD2 (6 bases). Per the germline V gene, CDR1 is GTSNPN and CDR2 is SVGIG (reference sequence). Between the trimmed V and J ends, which lost 5 bases and 7 bases, there was a span of 12 bases. The CDR3 sequence is 12 residues long. The CDR3 bases are TGTGCCTGGTCCCCGGGAGCGAATGAGCAGTTCTTC. Translation: CAWSPGANEQFF.

The chain carries TRBV5-1 and TRBJ1-2; TRBD1 might be the D (5 bases). Germline CDR1 and CDR2: SGHRS and YFSETQ. Deletions cut 4 bases from V and 7 bases from J, with 20 bases between. The CDR3 consists of 15 residues. The CDR3 region has the DNA TGCGCCAGCAGCGCTGCCGGGACGGCTATGGGTGGCTACACCTTC. Translated: CASSAAGTAMGGYTF.

This clone was counted ten times or more. The genes are TRBV2 and TRBJ1-4; 10 nucleotides line up with TRBD1. V lost 6 bases, J lost 13 bases, and 11 bases stayed unmatched. From germline, CDR1 is SNHLY and CDR2 FYNNEI. This CDR3 has 14 residues. The CDR3 region has the DNA TGTGCCAGCAGAGCCGGGACAGGGGCTCTCACACTGTTTTTT. Amino acid sequence: CASRAGTGALTLFF.

The chain couples TRBV29-1 to TRBJ2-2; D call uncertain. The V end was cut by 5 bases, the J end by 6 bases, with 10 bases between. CDR3 size: 12 residues. Per germline, CDR1 SQVTM and CDR2 ANQGSEA. The CDR3 region has the DNA TGCAGCGTTAATCTGAAGTCCGGGGAGCTGTTTTTT. Translating it yields CSVNLKSGELFF.

The rearrangement joins TRBV27 to TRBJ2-5; D not resolved. Germline loops: CDR1 MNHEY, CDR2 SMNVEV (reference sequence). V lost 7 bases to trimming and J lost 0 bases, with 12 bases between them. The CDR3 covers 14 residues. DNA of the CDR3: TGTGCCAGCACTCCACACGGATACCAAGAGACCCAGTACTTC. Its translation is CASTPHGYQETQYF.

The chain links TRBV5-8 to TRBJ2-2; D remains unclear. The V end was cut by 2 bases, the J end by 4 bases, with 12 bases between. The CDR3 covers 15 residues. Germline V gene sequence: CDR1 SGHTS, CDR2 YDEGEE. In nucleotides, the CDR3 is TGTGCCAGCAGCTTTCTGAAGGCCGGCACCGGGGAGCTGTTTTTT. This sequence encodes CASSFLKAGTGELFF.

The J gene is TRBJ2-5, the V gene TRBV7-2, with D possibly TRBD1 on 5 matching bases. Germline CDR1 is SGHTA and CDR2 is FQGNSA. CDR3 length: 16 residues. Trimming took off 5 bases at V and 2 bases at J, with 18 bases between the two ends. This CDR3 reads CASSPDPSGLQETQYF. In nucleotides, the CDR3 is TGTGCCAGCAGCCCAGACCCGTCAGGGTTGCAAGAGACCCAGTACTTC.

This rearrangement joins TRBV18 to TRBJ2-5; 9 bases fit TRBD2. The CDR3 totals 14 residues. V lost 3 bases, J lost 2 bases, and 1 base stayed unmatched. Germline assignment: CDR1 KGHSH and CDR2 LQKENI. The CDR3 loop reads CASSPGLAQETQYF. The CDR3 DNA reads as TGTGCCAGCTCACCGGGACTAGCTCAAGAGACCCAGTACTTC.

The chain carries TRBV28 and TRBJ1-3; D is undetermined. Germline-derived CDR1 and CDR2 are MDHEN and SYDVKM. This CDR3 spans 11 amino acids. Trimming left V 7 bases short and J 2 bases short, with 3 bases between. The CDR3 reads CASITGNTIYF. In nucleotides, the CDR3 is TGTGCCAGCATCACTGGAAACACCATATATTTT. The variable domain in full, completed from reference TRBV28 and TRBJ1-3, reads DVKVTQSSRYLVKRTGEKVFLECVQDMDHENMFWYRQDPGLGLRLIYFSYDVKMKEKGDIPEGYSVSREKKERFSLILESASTNQTSMYLCASITGNTIYFGEGSWLTVV.

V is TRBV12-5 and J is TRBJ2-1; 8 bases are shared with TRBD2. Trimming removed 5 bases from V and 4 bases from J; junction bases left unmatched: 7. CDR1 is LGHNT and CDR2 is FRNRAP in the germline V gene. The CDR3 runs to 15 residues. The chain's CDR3 is CASGVAGSGYNEQFF. The CDR3 coding sequence is TGTGCTAGTGGTGTAGCGGGGTCTGGGTACAATGAGCAGTTCTTC.

This clone has a single count. V gene TRBV19 combines with J gene TRBJ1-2, with a possible D match to TRBD1 (5 bases). The germline V and J ends were trimmed by 2 bases and 4 bases, with 5 bases remaining between them. There are 12 residues in the CDR3. Germline V gene data show CDR1 as LNHDA and CDR2 as SQIVND (reference sequence). CDR3 residues: CASSIQGYGYTF. In nucleotides, the CDR3 is TGTGCCAGTAGTATACAGGGCTATGGCTACACCTTC.